Described below is a single TCR beta chain sequence and its context. The antigen remains unidentified. The sample comes from a study of cytomegalovirus exposure and HLA in healthy donors. Findings of the study overall: There were a few CMV-associated chains whose specificity for CMV antigens was confirmed in vitro. The authors listed around 150 TCR beta chains as cytomegalovirus-associated.

Only in-frame clones appear in the TCRdb table, and some are missing; sequencing was by immunoSEQ multiplex PCR. The sample includes tens of thousands of clones, around 96% of them seen just once. The CDR3 spans 12 residues. V lost 8 bases to trimming and J lost 5 bases, with 9 bases between them. Looked up from germline, CDR1 is MNHEY and CDR2 is SMNVEV (reference sequence). The V gene is TRBV27, the J gene TRBJ2-2; tentatively, D is TRBD1 (5 bases). The clonotype was recovered from a man aged 18 to 29 in good health and CMV-seropositive. The sample comprised PBMCs. CDR3 residues: CASRQGTGELFF. The CDR3 region has the DNA TGTGCCAGCCGGCAGGGAACCGGGGAGCTGTTTTTT.